Sequencing of this TCR beta chain was carried out in a study of identical twins. The study's findings and limits: Conclusions leaned on cross-sectional statistical analysis and did not track the same donors over time. Out-of-frame sharing of TCR alpha in monozygotic twins was underestimated by models.

Comments on this clonotype: Its antigen is as yet unknown.

Template switching created a universal primer site, and the cDNA included unique molecular identifiers. TCRdb itself ran the 5' RACE reads through MiXCR, one entry per CDR3 protein. The sample includes about 1.7 million distinct CDR3 sequences, roughly a third seen only once; the top ten take around 0.25%. Trimming shortened V by 3 bases and J by 5 bases, and 10 bases separated the two germline ends. Germline lookup yields CDR1 MDHEN and CDR2 SYDVKM. The CDR3 runs 13 residues. This sequence originates from a newborn girl in good health. Sequenced sample: cord blood. The V call is TRBV28, the J call TRBJ1-2; D not certain. DNA for the CDR3: TGTGCCAGCAGTTTCACGACGGAGTATGGCTACACCTTC. Translation: CASSFTTEYGYTF.